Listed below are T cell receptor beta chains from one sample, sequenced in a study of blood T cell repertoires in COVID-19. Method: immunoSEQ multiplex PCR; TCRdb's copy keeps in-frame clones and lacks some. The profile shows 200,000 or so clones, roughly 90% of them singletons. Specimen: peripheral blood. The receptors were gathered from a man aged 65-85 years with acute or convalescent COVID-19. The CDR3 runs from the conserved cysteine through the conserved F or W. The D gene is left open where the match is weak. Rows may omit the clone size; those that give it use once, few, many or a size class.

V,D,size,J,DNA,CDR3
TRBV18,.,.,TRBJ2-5,TGTGCCAGCTCACCACCCGGTGTAGCCGTTAAGACCCAGTACTTC,CASSPPGVAVKTQYF
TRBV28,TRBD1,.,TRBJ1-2,TGTGCCAGCGGCGGAGGGACAGGGGTATATGGCTACACCTTC,CASGGGTGVYGYTF
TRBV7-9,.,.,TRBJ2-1,TGTGCCAGCAGCTTAATAGGGAGAAATGAGCAGTTCTTC,CASSLIGRNEQFF
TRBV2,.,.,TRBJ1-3,TGTGCCAGCACCCCAAGGCGGGGCCGACTATTCTCTGGAAACACCATATATTTT,CASTPRRGRLFSGNTIYF
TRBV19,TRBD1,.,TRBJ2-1,TGTGCCAGTAGTACAACCCGGGACAGGTACAATGAGCAGTTCTTC,CASSTTRDRYNEQFF
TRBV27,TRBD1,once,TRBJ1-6,TGTGCCAGCAGTTTACGGGACAGCTATAATTCACCCCTCCACTTT,CASSLRDSYNSPLHF
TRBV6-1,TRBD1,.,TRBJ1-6,TGTGCCAGCAGAGAAGGGTGGAGGGACAGGGGGGTTTCACCCCTCCACTTT,CASREGWRDRGVSPLHF
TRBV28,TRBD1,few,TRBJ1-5,TGTGCCAGCAGTTATCCCGGGACAGGACCTTCTCAGCCCCAGCATTTT,CASSYPGTGPSQPQHF
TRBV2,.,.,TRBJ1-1,TGTGCCAGCAGTGTAGAGACAGAGAACACTGAAGCTTTCTTT,CASSVETENTEAFF
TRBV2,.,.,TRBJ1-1,TGTGCCAGCAAACTTGAGATCGCGGGGACTGAAGCTTTCTTT,CASKLEIAGTEAFF
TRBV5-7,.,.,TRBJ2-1,TGTGCCAGCAGCGTACCCACTAGCTATGAGCAGTTCTTC,CASSVPTSYEQFF
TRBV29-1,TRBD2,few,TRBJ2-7,TGCAGCGTTTACGCGGGAGTCACTCCCGGCGAGCAGTACTTC,CSVYAGVTPGEQYF
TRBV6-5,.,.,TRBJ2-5,TGTGCCAGCAGTAGACAGCTCTCAGAGACCCAGTACTTC,CASSRQLSETQYF
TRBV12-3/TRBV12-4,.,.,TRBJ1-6,TGTGCCAGCAAAACGAGCGGGGAATCACCCCTCCACTTT,CASKTSGESPLHF
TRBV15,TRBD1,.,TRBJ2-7,TGTGCCACCAGCAGTACAGGGGCCGGGTATGAGCAGTACTTC,CATSSTGAGYEQYF
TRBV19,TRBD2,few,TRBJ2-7,TGTGCCAGTAGTATGTTTCTAGCGGGAGGAATCCACGAGCAGTACTTC,CASSMFLAGGIHEQYF
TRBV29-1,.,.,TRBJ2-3,TGCAGCGTTGATGAGGGTCTTCCAGATACGCAGTATTTT,CSVDEGLPDTQYF
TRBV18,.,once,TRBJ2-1,TGTGCCAGCTCACCGGTAGGGGACAATGAGCAGTTCTTC,CASSPVGDNEQFF
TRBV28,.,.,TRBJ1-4,TGTGCCAGCAGTCCATACCCGAGGACAGTTGCAACTAATGAAAAACTGTTTTTT,CASSPYPRTVATNEKLFF
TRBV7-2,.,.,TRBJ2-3,TGTGCCAGCGGATCTTCTCTAGGCAGAAGCACAGATACGCAGTATTTT,CASGSSLGRSTDTQYF
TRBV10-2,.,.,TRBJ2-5,TGCGCCAGCAGTGACCTCTGGGCAGGGCGGGAGACCCAGTACTTC,CASSDLWAGRETQYF
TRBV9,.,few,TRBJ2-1,TGTGCCAGCAGCGTAGGTGAGGGAGGTGAGCAGTTCTTC,CASSVGEGGEQFF
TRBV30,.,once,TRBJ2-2,TGTGCCTGGAGGGGCGATTTAGGCACCGGGGAGCTGTTTTTT,CAWRGDLGTGELFF
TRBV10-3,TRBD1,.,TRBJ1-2,TGTGCCATCAGTGAGGGGGACAGATATGGCTACACCTTC,CAISEGDRYGYTF
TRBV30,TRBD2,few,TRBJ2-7,TGTGCCTGGAGTGTAGCGACTAGCGGCCCGACGCGCGAGCAGTACTTC,CAWSVATSGPTREQYF
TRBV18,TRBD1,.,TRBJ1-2,TGTGCCAGCTCACCTACGGACAGGGAAACTAACTATGGCTACACCTTC,CASSPTDRETNYGYTF